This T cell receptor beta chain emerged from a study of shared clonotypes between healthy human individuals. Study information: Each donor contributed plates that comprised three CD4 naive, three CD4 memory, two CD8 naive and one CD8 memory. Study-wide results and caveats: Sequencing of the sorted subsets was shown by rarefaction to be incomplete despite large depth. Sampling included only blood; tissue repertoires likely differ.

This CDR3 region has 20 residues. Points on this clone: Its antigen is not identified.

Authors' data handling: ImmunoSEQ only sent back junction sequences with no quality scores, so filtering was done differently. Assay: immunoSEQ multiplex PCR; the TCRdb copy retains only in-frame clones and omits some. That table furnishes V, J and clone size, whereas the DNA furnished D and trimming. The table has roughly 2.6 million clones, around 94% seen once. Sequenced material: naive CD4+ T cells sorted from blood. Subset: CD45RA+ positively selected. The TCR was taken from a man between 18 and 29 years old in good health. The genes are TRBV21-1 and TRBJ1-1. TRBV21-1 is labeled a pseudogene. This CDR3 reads CASSKGGLQELPIGDTEAFF. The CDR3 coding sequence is TGTGCCAGCAGCAAGGGGGGCCTACAGGAACTCCCAATAGGGGACACTGAAGCTTTCTTT.